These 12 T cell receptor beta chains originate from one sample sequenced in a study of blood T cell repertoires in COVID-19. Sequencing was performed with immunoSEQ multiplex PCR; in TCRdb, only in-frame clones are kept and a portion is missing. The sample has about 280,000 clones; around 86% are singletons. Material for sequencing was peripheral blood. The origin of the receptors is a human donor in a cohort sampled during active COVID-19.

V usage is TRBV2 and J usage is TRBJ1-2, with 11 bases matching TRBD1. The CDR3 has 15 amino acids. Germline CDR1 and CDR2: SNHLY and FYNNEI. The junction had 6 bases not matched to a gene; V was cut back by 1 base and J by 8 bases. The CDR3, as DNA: TGTGCCAGCAGTGAAGTAGGACAGGGGGCGCAGGGCTACACCTTC. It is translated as CASSEVGQGAQGYTF.

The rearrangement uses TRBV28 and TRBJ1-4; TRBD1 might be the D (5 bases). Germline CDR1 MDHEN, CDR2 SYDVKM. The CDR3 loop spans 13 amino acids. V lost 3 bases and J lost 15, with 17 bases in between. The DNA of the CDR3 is TGTGCCAGCAGTTTGGCGGGGCCTAATCAGGTGTTTTTT. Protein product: CASSLAGPNQVFF.

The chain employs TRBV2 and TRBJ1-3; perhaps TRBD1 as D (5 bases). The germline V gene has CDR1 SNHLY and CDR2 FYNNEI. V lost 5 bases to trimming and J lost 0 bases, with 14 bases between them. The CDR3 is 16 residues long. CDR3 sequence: CASSNLGLLSGNTIYF. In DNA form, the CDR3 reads TGTGCCAGCAGTAATTTGGGACTGCTCTCTGGAAACACCATATATTTT.

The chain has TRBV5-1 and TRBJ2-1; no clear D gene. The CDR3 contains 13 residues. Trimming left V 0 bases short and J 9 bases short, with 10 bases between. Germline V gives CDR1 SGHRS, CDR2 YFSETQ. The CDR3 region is CASSLAPGFEQFF. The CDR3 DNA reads TGCGCCAGCAGCTTGGCCCCAGGTTTTGAGCAGTTCTTC.

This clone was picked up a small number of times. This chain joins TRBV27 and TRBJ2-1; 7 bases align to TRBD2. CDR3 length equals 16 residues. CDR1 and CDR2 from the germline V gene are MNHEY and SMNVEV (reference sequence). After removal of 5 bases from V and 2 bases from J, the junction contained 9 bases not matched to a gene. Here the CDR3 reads CASSTSLAAPYNEQFF. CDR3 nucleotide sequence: TGTGCCAGCAGTACCTCCCTAGCGGCGCCCTACAATGAGCAGTTCTTC.

The CDR3 DNA sequence: TGTGCCAGCTCGTTGGACAGGGGTAATGCTGGCTACACCTTC. It encodes CASSLDRGNAGYTF. The rearrangement uses TRBV18 and TRBJ1-2; 9 positions match TRBD1. J was trimmed by 7 bases and V by 6 bases; bases with no gene match: 9. The CDR3 length is 14 residues. Germline CDR1 and CDR2: KGHSH and LQKENI.

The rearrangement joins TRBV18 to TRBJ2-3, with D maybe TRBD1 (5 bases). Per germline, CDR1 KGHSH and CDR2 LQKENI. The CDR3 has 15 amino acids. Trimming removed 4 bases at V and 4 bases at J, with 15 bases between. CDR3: CASSREVGHADTQYF. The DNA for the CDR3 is TGTGCCAGCTCACGTGAGGTGGGGCACGCAGATACGCAGTATTTT.

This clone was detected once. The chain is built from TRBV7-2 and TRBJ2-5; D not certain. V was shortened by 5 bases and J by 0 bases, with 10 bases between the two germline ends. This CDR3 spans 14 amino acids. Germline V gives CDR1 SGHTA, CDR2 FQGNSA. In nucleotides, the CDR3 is TGTGCCAGCAGCCGCGGATCGTACCAAGAGACCCAGTACTTC. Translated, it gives CASSRGSYQETQYF.

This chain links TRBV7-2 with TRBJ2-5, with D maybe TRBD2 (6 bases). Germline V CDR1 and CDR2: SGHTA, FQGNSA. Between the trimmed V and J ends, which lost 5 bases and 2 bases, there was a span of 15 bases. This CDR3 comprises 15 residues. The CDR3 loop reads CASSPEWGVQETQYF. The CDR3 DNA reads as TGTGCCAGCAGCCCAGAGTGGGGGGTACAAGAGACCCAGTACTTC.

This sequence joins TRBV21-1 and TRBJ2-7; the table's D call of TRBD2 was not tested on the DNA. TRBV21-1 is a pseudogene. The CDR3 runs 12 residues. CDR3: CAPPAVPYEQYF. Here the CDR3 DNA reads TGTGCTCCCCCAGCGGTACCCTACGAGCAGTACTTC.

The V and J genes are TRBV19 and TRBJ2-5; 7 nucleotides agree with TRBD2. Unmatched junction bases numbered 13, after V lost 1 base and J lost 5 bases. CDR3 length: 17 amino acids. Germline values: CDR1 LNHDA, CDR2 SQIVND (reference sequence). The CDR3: CASSIGRLAAPLETQYF. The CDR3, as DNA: TGTGCCAGTAGTATAGGGCGGCTAGCGGCTCCTCTGGAGACCCAGTACTTC.

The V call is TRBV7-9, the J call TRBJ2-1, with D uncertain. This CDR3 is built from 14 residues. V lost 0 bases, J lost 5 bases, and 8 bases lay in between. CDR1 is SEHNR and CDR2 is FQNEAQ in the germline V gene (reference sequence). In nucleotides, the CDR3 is TGTGCCAGCAGCTTAGCGTGGCAGAACAATGAGCAGTTCTTC. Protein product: CASSLAWQNNEQFF.